The present T cell receptor beta chain was sequenced within a study of T cell responses to AZD1222 COVID-19 vaccine. Study details: Second doses at about 4 or about 12 weeks were pooled. Study outcomes and limitations: Two AZD1222 doses significantly raised spike-specific TCR breadth and depth over controls. CD4 TCRs covered the whole spike, strongest at regions 160-218 and 743-854.

The method was immunoSEQ multiplex PCR; TCRdb's version includes in-frame clones alone and lacks a portion of them. This table holds roughly 190,000 clones, approximately 91% found once. A note on this clone: Its antigen is unknown.

V lost 0 bases and J 0 bases, leaving 18 bases between the germline ends. Germline CDR1 reads LNHNV; CDR2 reads YYDKDF (reference sequence). CDR3 length: 19 amino acids. The chain is built from TRBV15 and TRBJ2-1; D may be TRBD2 (5 bases). This specimen consisted of peripheral blood, obtained on day 0 of AZD1222 vaccination. The TCR sequence derives from an adult in good health. CDR3 sequence (DNA): TGTGCCACCAGCAGAGATCTTCGGCGGGCCGATAGCTCCTACAATGAGCAGTTCTTC. Residues: CATSRDLRRADSSYNEQFF.